The clone carrying this TCR beta chain has a single count. Sequencing used immunoSEQ multiplex PCR; TCRdb keeps in-frame clones, though not all of them. The data contain under 80,000 clones, around 80% of them singletons. The sample is drawn from a study of blood T cell repertoires in COVID-19. Whole-study context: PBMCs, B-cell-depleted T cells, or T cells provided the cDNA or gDNA that made up the material.

Trimming stripped 2 bases from V and 4 bases from J, with 5 bases between. The CDR3 is 13 amino acids. This rearrangement joins TRBV12-3 or TRBV12-4 to TRBJ1-4; D ambiguous. Sequenced: peripheral blood. This receptor was taken from a man in his forties or fifties with acute or convalescent COVID-19. CDR3 sequence (DNA): TGTGCCAGCAGTTTATGGAGTAATGAAAAACTGTTTTTT. It specifies CASSLWSNEKLFF.